The next 15 T cell receptor beta chains were all read from a single sample in a study of T cells in women clearing cervical HPV infection. Repertoires were generated with immunoSEQ multiplex PCR, while TCRdb's copy carries only in-frame clones and drops some. This table lists about 23,000 clones. Sample: blood buffy coat. Receptors originate from a woman between 18 and 70 years old with a cervical HPV16 infection that either progressed to CIN3+ or cleared (not recorded which).

Comment on this clone: The read ends 3 residues shy of where the CDR3 ends; the end is completed using the germline J gene. J is TRBJ1-1 and V is TRBV2; D is perhaps TRBD1 (5 bases). V was clipped by 8 bases and J by 1 base, with 8 bases between them. Germline assignment: CDR1 SNHLY and CDR2 FYNNEI. The CDR3 extends over 12 amino acids. The CDR3 bases that were read are TGTGCCAGCTACCAGGGGAACACTGAA. Translated, it gives CASYQGNTE. In full, the CDR3 reads CASYQGNTEAFF.

Worth noting for this clone: The read ends 3 residues before the CDR3 terminus; that terminus is restored from the germline J gene. This chain connects TRBV7-2 to TRBJ2-3; a weak D match, TRBD2 (6 bases). Trimming took 5 bases from V and 5 from J, leaving 8 bases between them. The CDR3 extends over 12 amino acids. Per the germline V gene, CDR1 is SGHTA and CDR2 is FQGNSA. The DNA read from the CDR3 is TGTGCCAGCAGCAATAGCGGAGATACG. It specifies CASSNSGDT. The whole CDR3 sequence is CASSNSGDTQYF. Together with reference TRBV7-2 and TRBJ2-3, the CDR3 gives the full variable domain: GAGVSQSPSNKVTEKGKDVELRCDPISGHTALYWYRQSLGQGLEFLIYFQGNSAPDKSGLPSDRFSAERTGGSVSTLTIQRTQQEDSAVYLCASSNSGDTQYFGPGTRLTVL.

On this clone itself: The read ends 3 residues early relative to the CDR3; the germline J gene fills the gap. The gene calls are TRBV7-9 and TRBJ2-3; D ambiguous. Germline CDR1 and CDR2: SEHNR and FQNEAQ (reference sequence). The length of the CDR3 is 12 residues. Trimming left V 5 bases short and J 6 bases short, with 9 bases between. This chain's CDR3 is CASSPNLDTQYF. Incomplete CDR3 DNA: TGTGCCAGCAGCCCTAATCTGGATACG.

In regard to this clone: The read halts 3 residues ahead of the CDR3 end, with the missing end drawn from the germline J gene. This rearrangement joins TRBV7-2 to TRBJ1-1, with 7 bases aligning to TRBD1. This CDR3 spans 11 amino acids. Germline loops: CDR1 SGHTA, CDR2 FQGNSA. The covered CDR3 bases are TGTGCCAGCAGCTTTGACAGGGCA. Translating gives CASSFDRA. From start to end, the CDR3 is CASSFDRAAFF.

With respect to this clone: The CDR3 end is not reached by the read, which stops 3 residues before it; the germline J gene fills it in. This chain connects TRBV12-3 or TRBV12-4 to TRBJ2-5; D is unresolved. V gave up 3 bases and J gave up 1 base, with 3 bases separating them. The CDR3 totals 12 residues. The CDR3 DNA, read in part, is TGTGCCAGCAGTTTCCGCCAAGAGACC. This gives the protein CASSFRQET. The CDR3 reads in full as CASSFRQETQYF.

With respect to this clone: The read ends 3 residues shy of where the CDR3 ends; the end is completed using the germline J gene. The chain joins TRBV19 to TRBJ2-3, with TRBD1 identical over 11 bases. The CDR3 contains 13 residues. Germline-derived CDR1 and CDR2 are LNHDA and SQIVND (reference sequence). The CDR3 bases that were read are TGTGCCAGTAGTAGGGACAGGGGGGAGACG. It encodes CASSRDRGET. The complete CDR3 sequence is CASSRDRGETQYF.

As concerns this clone: The sequenced fragment ends 3 residues before the CDR3 boundary, so the rest is inferred from the germline J gene. This chain uses TRBV18 with TRBJ1-1; the D gene is possibly TRBD1 (5 bases). V lost 4 bases and J 1 base, leaving 13 bases between the germline ends. Germline loops: CDR1 KGHSH, CDR2 LQKENI. This CDR3 is 15 amino acids long. The CDR3 reads CASSLEGATNTEAFF. The CDR3 bases that were read are TGTGCCAGCTCACTTGAAGGGGCTACGAACACTGAA.

In the case of this clone: Sequencing ends 3 residues short of the CDR3 end; the germline J gene provides the rest. This sequence joins TRBV7-2 and TRBJ2-3, with D possibly matching TRBD2 (5 bases). The V end lost 2 bases, the J end lost 4 bases, and 10 bases lay between the germline ends. Germline V gene lookup returns CDR1 SGHTA and CDR2 FQGNSA. This CDR3 spans 14 amino acids. The DNA read from the CDR3 is TGTGCCAGCAGCTTACGGGGAGCGGCAGATACG. Protein: CASSLRGAADT. The whole CDR3 sequence reads CASSLRGAADTQYF.

As for this clone: The read is 3 residues too short to cover the CDR3 end, so that end is filled in from the germline J gene. This sequence joins TRBV7-9 and TRBJ2-3, with 8 bases lining up with TRBD1. The CDR3 covers 14 residues. Germline V lookup: CDR1 SEHNR, CDR2 FQNEAQ (reference sequence). The DNA read from the CDR3 is TGTGCCAGCAGCGTCGGGACAGGCCAAGAGACG. This codes for CASSVGTGQET. The complete CDR3 sequence is CASSVGTGQETQYF.

Regarding this clone: The DNA ends 3 residues before the CDR3 does, and the rest of the CDR3 is filled in from the germline J gene. The J gene is TRBJ1-5, the V gene TRBV20-1; D call uncertain. V shed 2 bases and J shed 3 bases, with 5 bases lying between them. Germline values: CDR1 DFQATT, CDR2 SNEGSKA (reference sequence). This CDR3 region has 12 residues. The CDR3 loop reads CSARQNNQPQHF. Partial CDR3 DNA: TGCAGTGCTAGACAGAACAATCAGCCC.

A word on this clone: The CDR3 extends 3 residues past the end of the read, so its final part is completed from the germline J gene. This rearrangement joins TRBV30 to TRBJ2-3, with a weak D call TRBD2 (6 bases). The length of the CDR3 is 14 residues. V was clipped by 0 bases and J by 6 bases, with 13 bases between them. CDR1 and CDR2 from the germline V gene are GTSNPN and SVGIG (reference sequence). The CDR3 loop is CAWSVGGPSDTQYF. CDR3 DNA (partial): TGTGCCTGGAGTGTTGGAGGGCCGAGCGATACG.

Notes on this clone: With the read ending 3 residues before the CDR3 end, the germline J gene is used to fill in that end. The chain joins TRBV2 to TRBJ2-3, with TRBD2 matching over 9 bases. The CDR3 totals 15 residues. The V gene's germline CDR1 is SNHLY and CDR2 FYNNEI. V was clipped by 4 bases and J by 6 bases; unmatched bases: 8. The CDR3 DNA, read in part, is TGTGCCAGCAGTGTAGAGCGGGGGGCCACCGATACG. Encoded protein: CASSVERGATDT. The full CDR3 protein reads CASSVERGATDTQYF.

Details on this clone: The germline gene is not matched at one end of the junction; a read error may be the cause. The read finishes 3 residues shy of the CDR3 end, and the germline J gene is used to complete it. At the DNA level, this CDR3 is encoded by other sequences in the same sample as well. The chain joins TRBV7-8 to TRBJ1-3; D gene ambiguous. CDR1 SGHVS and CDR2 FQNEAQ come from the germline V gene. The CDR3 extends over 15 amino acids. CDR3 in amino acids: CASSQEGYSGNTIYF. The CDR3 bases that were read are TGTGCCAGCAGCCAAGAGGGCTACTCTGGAAACACG. The full variable domain, completed using reference TRBV7-8 and TRBJ1-3, is GAGVSQSPRYKVAKRGQDVALRCDPISGHVSLFWYQQALGQGPEFLTYFQNEAQLDKSGLPSDRFFAERPEGSVSTLKIQRTQQEDSAVYLCASSQEGYSGNTIYFGEGSWLTVV.

About this clone itself: The read finishes 3 residues shy of the CDR3 end, and the germline J gene is used to complete it. The chain couples TRBV19 to TRBJ2-3, with D possibly matching TRBD2 (6 bases). This CDR3 region has 17 residues. Germline V gene sequence: CDR1 LNHDA, CDR2 SQIVND (reference sequence). This CDR3 is CASSIARGWGSGQPQYF. The sequenced part of the CDR3 DNA is TGTGCCAGTAGTATTGCGCGGGGCTGGGGTTCGGGTCAGCCG.

In the case of this clone: With the read ending 3 residues before the CDR3 end, the germline J gene is used to fill in that end. The V and J genes are TRBV7-2 and TRBJ1-2; no clear D gene. CDR1 SGHTA and CDR2 FQGNSA come from the germline V gene. The CDR3 has 13 amino acids. The CDR3 protein is CASSSNQIGGYTF. Incomplete CDR3 DNA: TGTGCCAGCAGCTCCAACCAGATCGGGGGC.